The 27 T cell receptor beta chains presented below share a single source sample, sequenced in a study of cytomegalovirus exposure and HLA in healthy donors. It was with 60 Vbeta and 13 Jbeta primers that the PCR ran. Libraries were prepared by immunoSEQ multiplex PCR; TCRdb keeps only in-frame clonotypes and omits some of them. The data hold more than 110,000 clones, with around 80% observed a single time. What was sequenced was PBMCs. The origin of the receptors is a young man in good health and CMV-seronegative.

A single count supports this clone. This sequence joins TRBV10-3 and TRBJ2-5; TRBD2 matches at 7 bases. There are 14 residues in the CDR3. With V trimmed by 10 bases and J by 2 bases, 10 bases remained unmatched. Germline CDR1 and CDR2: ENHRY and SYGVKD. Here the CDR3 reads CATSGLAVQETQYF. In DNA form, the CDR3 reads TGTGCCACCAGCGGGCTAGCGGTGCAAGAGACCCAGTACTTC.

DNA for the CDR3: TGTGCCAGCAGCTTAGTTTCAGCAGGGTTCGATGGCTACACCTTC. This translates into CASSLVSAGFDGYTF. The rearrangement uses TRBV11-2 and TRBJ1-2; D is possibly TRBD1 (5 bases). The CDR3 contains 15 residues. Trimming took 1 base from V and 6 from J, leaving 15 bases between them. Germline CDR1 SGHAT, CDR2 FQNNGV.

The chain is built from TRBV6-6 and TRBJ1-5; D ambiguous. This CDR3 is 14 amino acids long. V gave up 5 bases and J gave up 6 bases, with 14 bases separating them. Germline V gene lookup returns CDR1 MNHNY and CDR2 SVGAGI (reference sequence). Here the CDR3 reads CASSPSGSGQPQHF. CDR3 coding DNA: TGTGCCAGCAGTCCGTCGGGGTCAGGTCAGCCCCAGCATTTT.

The rearrangement uses TRBV28 and TRBJ2-3; 7 bases are shared with TRBD2. The germline V gene has CDR1 MDHEN and CDR2 SYDVKM. The J segment lost 6 bases and the V segment lost 6 bases, leaving 18 bases of the junction unmatched. The CDR3 is 17 residues long. CDR3 sequence (DNA): TGTGCCAGCAGCCCTCAGTCTCGGGAGGTCCGCAGGGATACGCAGTATTTT. Translating gives CASSPQSREVRRDTQYF.

This chain uses TRBV2 with TRBJ1-6; no firm D call. This CDR3 contains 15 residues. Germline V gives CDR1 SNHLY, CDR2 FYNNEI. The V end was cut by 2 bases, the J end by 8 bases, with 13 bases between. This chain's CDR3 is CASSERRQYDSPLHF. CDR3 bases: TGTGCCAGCAGTGAAAGGCGGCAGTACGATTCACCCCTCCACTTT.

J is TRBJ1-5 and V is TRBV13, with a weak D call TRBD1 (5 bases). The CDR3 contains 14 residues. Between the trimmed V and J ends, which lost 4 bases and 3 bases, there was a span of 10 bases. CDR1 and CDR2 from the germline V gene are PRHDT and FYEKMQ (reference sequence). CDR3 in DNA: TGTGCCAGCAGCTCCCGACAGCTCAATCAGCCCCAGCATTTT. As protein: CASSSRQLNQPQHF. The entire variable domain, with the rest obtained from reference TRBV13 and TRBJ1-5, is as follows: AAGVIQSPRHLIKEKRETATLKCYPIPRHDTVYWYQQGPGQDPQFLISFYEKMQSDKGSIPDRFSAQQFSDYHSELNMSSLELGDSALYFCASSSRQLNQPQHFGDGTRLSIL.

V and J are TRBV6-5 and TRBJ1-4; the D is unclear. From germline, CDR1 is MNHEY and CDR2 SVGAGI. Trimming removed 5 bases at V and 8 bases at J, with 15 bases between. The length of the CDR3 is 14 residues. The CDR3 DNA reads TGTGCCAGCAGTCTAGGCGTTACTACGGAAAAACTGTTTTTT. Amino acids: CASSLGVTTEKLFF.

The chain has TRBV5-4 and TRBJ1-2, with 8 bases identical to TRBD1. With V trimmed by 0 bases and J by 1 base, 8 bases remained unmatched. The length of the CDR3 is 17 residues. Germline loops: CDR1 SGHNT, CDR2 YYREEE (reference sequence). The DNA for the CDR3 is TGTGCCAGCAGCTTGGCCCCAGGGACAGGAATTAACTATGGCTACACCTTC. This sequence encodes CASSLAPGTGINYGYTF.

V usage is TRBV6-5 and J usage is TRBJ1-3; 9 bases are a match to TRBD1. V shed 6 bases and J 6 bases; nucleotides not matched to a gene: 9. The germline V gene encodes CDR1 MNHEY and CDR2 SVGAGI. This CDR3 comprises 15 residues. For the CDR3, the DNA is TGTGCCAGCAGCAGGGACAGGGATATTTTAAACACCATATATTTT. Amino acid sequence: CASSRDRDILNTIYF.

J is TRBJ2-7 and V is TRBV7-8; 14 nucleotides line up with TRBD2. Germline V lookup: CDR1 SGHVS, CDR2 FQNEAQ. Trimming took 6 bases from V and 6 from J; bases not matched to a gene: 10. CDR3 size: 16 residues. The CDR3 here is CASRAGTSGSRAEQYF. In nucleotides, the CDR3 is TGTGCCAGCAGAGCCGGGACTAGCGGGAGTCGGGCCGAGCAGTACTTC. Drawing the rest from reference TRBV7-8 and TRBJ2-7, the complete variable domain is GAGVSQSPRYKVAKRGQDVALRCDPISGHVSLFWYQQALGQGPEFLTYFQNEAQLDKSGLPSDRFFAERPEGSVSTLKIQRTQQEDSAVYLCASRAGTSGSRAEQYFGPGTRLTVT.

This clone has a handful of counts. The chain recombines TRBV10-2 with TRBJ1-1; possibly TRBD1 for D (6 bases). Germline values: CDR1 WSHSY, CDR2 SAAADI. V was clipped by 5 bases and J by 6 bases, with 13 bases between them. The CDR3 runs to 13 residues. The CDR3 DNA reads as TGCGCCAGCAGTCTTGAGGGGGTGGCTGAAGCTTTCTTT. Protein sequence: CASSLEGVAEAFF.

The chain couples TRBV19 to TRBJ2-6, with 7 bases aligning to TRBD1. In germline, CDR1 is LNHDA, CDR2 SQIVND (reference sequence). The CDR3 length is 18 residues. The V and J ends lost 5 bases and 0 bases, in that order; junction bases with no gene match: 10. The CDR3 DNA reads TGTGCCAGTAGTCCATCCGGGACAGCCGACTCTGGGGCCAACGTCCTGACTTTC. Translated: CASSPSGTADSGANVLTF.

This rearrangement joins TRBV19 to TRBJ1-4; possibly TRBD1 for D (5 bases). V was pared by 4 bases and J by 1 base, with 19 bases between. Germline V lookup: CDR1 LNHDA, CDR2 SQIVND (reference sequence). CDR3 length: 18 residues. The CDR3 sequence is CASSTHPQGGLTNEKLFF. Written as DNA, the CDR3 is TGTGCCAGTAGTACCCACCCGCAGGGTGGGTTAACTAATGAAAAACTGTTTTTT.

V and J are TRBV28 and TRBJ2-3, with 10 bases matching TRBD1. CDR1 is MDHEN, CDR2 SYDVKM, per germline. There are 16 residues in the CDR3. The V segment lost 8 bases and the J segment 1 base; nucleotides outside the gene matches: 9. CDR3 nucleotide sequence: TGTGCCAGCCTCCGAATGACAGGGGGCGGCACAGATACGCAGTATTTT. Encoded protein: CASLRMTGGGTDTQYF.

The V and J genes are TRBV13 and TRBJ2-7, with 8 bases lining up with TRBD1. The length of the CDR3 is 15 residues. Per germline, CDR1 PRHDT and CDR2 FYEKMQ (reference sequence). V shed 2 bases and J 0 bases; nucleotides not matched to a gene: 3. The CDR3 spells CASSLRTGSSYEQYF. CDR3 DNA: TGTGCCAGCAGCTTAAGGACAGGGAGCTCCTACGAGCAGTACTTC.

The chain is built from TRBV28 and TRBJ1-1; 9 bases are a match to TRBD1. There are 19 residues in the CDR3. Germline trimming cut 7 bases from V and 2 bases from J; bases unmatched to any gene: 20. Germline V lookup: CDR1 MDHEN, CDR2 SYDVKM. For the CDR3, the DNA is TGTGCCAGCACCCAACAGGGTTCTTGGGGACAGGGTTACAACACTGAAGCTTTCTTT. As protein: CASTQQGSWGQGYNTEAFF.

CDR3 in DNA: TGTGCCAGCAGCTTAGGCCTAGCTGGTTGGAATGAGCAGTTCTTC. It specifies CASSLGLAGWNEQFF. The genes are TRBV7-9 and TRBJ2-1; possibly TRBD2 for D (5 bases). The CDR3 is 15 residues long. The germline CDR1 and CDR2 sequences are SEHNR and FQNEAQ (reference sequence). Trimming took off 1 base at V and 7 bases at J, with 14 bases between the two ends.

This chain joins TRBV28 and TRBJ2-5; TRBD2 might be the D (5 bases). The CDR3 is 10 residues long. Trimming shortened V by 5 bases and J by 7 bases, and 5 bases separated the two germline ends. Germline CDR1 and CDR2: MDHEN and SYDVKM. The CDR3 DNA is TGTGCCAGCAGTGGGAGGACCCAGTACTTC. Its protein is CASSGRTQYF.

This clone is a singleton in its sample. This chain links TRBV14 with TRBJ1-2; maybe TRBD1 (5 bases). CDR1 SGHDN and CDR2 FVKESK come from the germline V gene. V was trimmed by 1 base and J by 4 bases, leaving 13 bases between them. The CDR3 contains 15 residues. The chain's CDR3 is CASSQGQTTSYGYTF. Written as DNA, the CDR3 is TGTGCCAGCAGCCAAGGACAGACAACGTCCTATGGCTACACCTTC.

CDR3: CASSGVVSRVLVPLHF. The DNA for the CDR3 is TGCGCCAGCAGTGGAGTGGTTTCGAGGGTCCTGGTGCCCCTCCACTTT. The chain couples TRBV10-1 to TRBJ1-6; unclear D gene. Per the germline V gene, CDR1 is WNHNN and CDR2 is SYGVQD (reference sequence). The CDR3 totals 16 residues. Trimming removed 4 bases at V and 13 bases at J, with 23 bases between.

The CDR3: CASSVTGGYEQYF. The CDR3, as DNA: TGCGCCAGCAGCGTGACAGGGGGGTACGAGCAGTACTTC. The chain uses TRBV5-1 and TRBJ2-7, with 9 nucleotides matching TRBD1. The V segment lost 4 bases and the J segment 4 bases; nucleotides outside the gene matches: 3. This CDR3 is 13 amino acids long. Germline values: CDR1 SGHRS, CDR2 YFSETQ.

The V gene is TRBV6-5, the J gene TRBJ1-2; 8 bases are shared with TRBD1. The CDR3 totals 13 residues. Per germline, CDR1 MNHEY and CDR2 SVGAGI. After removal of 4 bases from V and 8 bases from J, the junction contained 6 bases not matched to a gene. The CDR3 nucleotides are TGTGCCAGCAGTTCGCTTGACAGGGGCGGCTACACCTTC. The encoded protein is CASSSLDRGGYTF.

V usage is TRBV6-4 and J usage is TRBJ2-5; 7 bases line up with TRBD1. This CDR3 has 16 residues. The ends lost 6 bases at V and 0 bases at J; junction bases unmatched: 10. Germline CDR1 and CDR2: MRHNA and SNTAGT. CDR3 coding DNA: TGTGCCAGCAGGCCACGACAGGGCGGCCACCAAGAGACCCAGTACTTC. Translating gives CASRPRQGGHQETQYF.

The CDR3 protein is CASSPRLGSQVNEQFF. In DNA form, the CDR3 reads TGTGCCAGCAGCCCTCGGTTAGGTTCCCAGGTGAATGAGCAGTTCTTC. This rearrangement joins TRBV7-9 to TRBJ2-1, with unresolved D. Germline V lookup: CDR1 SEHNR, CDR2 FQNEAQ (reference sequence). The CDR3 covers 16 residues. V lost 5 bases and J lost 7, with 21 bases in between.

The chain employs TRBV2 and TRBJ1-2; 8 bases match TRBD1. The V gene end was trimmed by 6 bases and the J gene end by 6 bases; junction bases not matched to a gene: 6. The germline gives CDR1 SNHLY, CDR2 FYNNEI. The CDR3 is made up of 13 amino acids. Here the CDR3 DNA reads TGTGCCAGCAGGGAGACAGGGGATGATGGCTACACCTTC. It translates to CASRETGDDGYTF.

The CDR3 DNA is TGTGCCAGCAGTTCATACCCATCGGATTCACCCCTCCACTTT. It is translated as CASSSYPSDSPLHF. This chain links TRBV28 with TRBJ1-6; D is unclear. This CDR3 contains 14 residues. The V end lost 4 bases, the J end lost 8 bases, and 12 bases lay between the germline ends. Germline V gene lookup returns CDR1 MDHEN and CDR2 SYDVKM.

The V and J genes are TRBV28 and TRBJ1-6; D not certain. The CDR3 runs 16 residues. V was pared by 3 bases and J by 5 bases, with 14 bases between. Germline V gene data show CDR1 as MDHEN and CDR2 as SYDVKM. The CDR3 DNA sequence: TGTGCCAGCAGTTTTGCGAGGGCGGTTAATAATTCACCCCTCCACTTT. It encodes CASSFARAVNNSPLHF.